A selection of T cell receptor beta chains follows, all from one sample in a study of blood T cell repertoires in COVID-19. Sequencing was performed with immunoSEQ multiplex PCR; in TCRdb, only in-frame clones are kept and a portion is missing. The sample holds about 220,000 clones, about 79% seen once. Sequencing input: PBMCs or T cells enriched from blood (not recorded which). All receptors come from a woman aged 60-75 years who had recovered from COVID-19. Both conserved end residues are part of each CDR3. Fields, in order: J gene, clone size, D gene, V gene, CDR3 DNA, CDR3 protein. A D gene is named only where the DNA matches it firmly. The size field is filled for only some rows; it gives once, few, many or a size class.

TRBJ2-3 | NA | NA | TRBV3-1/TRBV3-2 | TGTGCCAGCAGCCGGATGCTAGAAACAGATACGCAGTATTTT | CASSRMLETDTQYF
TRBJ2-5 | NA | NA | TRBV4-2 | TGTGCCAGCAGCCAAGTCGGACAACCCACGGGGACCCAGTACTTC | CASSQVGQPTGTQYF
TRBJ2-1 | NA | TRBD2 | TRBV3-1/TRBV3-2 | TGTGCCAGCAGCCAAGAGGCTAGCGGGGGGTGGTACAATGAGCAGTTCTTC | CASSQEASGGWYNEQFF
TRBJ2-7 | NA | TRBD1 | TRBV19 | TGTGCCAGTAGTATAGAAGGCAGGGGGAACTCCTACGAGCAGTACTTC | CASSIEGRGNSYEQYF
TRBJ2-3 | NA | NA | TRBV29-1 | TGCAGCGTGAGGCAGGGTACGCAGTATTTT | CSVRQGTQYF
TRBJ2-1 | NA | NA | TRBV14 | TGTGCCAGCAGCCAAGGCCGGGGGGCTGAGCAGTTCTTC | CASSQGRGAEQFF
TRBJ2-5 | NA | NA | TRBV24-1 | TGTGCCACCAGCGCCTCTGGGCAGCCCCAAGAGACCCAGTACTTC | CATSASGQPQETQYF
TRBJ1-5 | NA | TRBD1 | TRBV5-5 | TGTGCCAGCAGCTTGGGCCGAGACAGGGGGCTGCATCAGCCCCAGCATTTT | CASSLGRDRGLHQPQHF
TRBJ1-6 | NA | NA | TRBV19 | TGTGCCAGTAGTATGGCCTTGAATTCACCCCTCCACTTT | CASSMALNSPLHF
TRBJ2-1 | NA | TRBD1 | TRBV7-9 | TGTGCCAGCAGCTCGATGGGACAGGGTATCTACAATGAGCAGTTCTTC | CASSSMGQGIYNEQFF
TRBJ2-7 | NA | NA | TRBV7-2 | TGTGCCAGCACCCCGACAGCCTCCTACGAGCAGTACTTC | CASTPTASYEQYF
TRBJ2-7 | NA | NA | TRBV7-2 | TGTGCCAGCAGCTTAGTCGGGATTCCCTCCTACGAGCAGTACTTC | CASSLVGIPSYEQYF
TRBJ2-3 | NA | TRBD1 | TRBV29-1 | TGCAGCGTTGAAAGGGACAGGTCGAGGGGAGATACGCAGTATTTT | CSVERDRSRGDTQYF
TRBJ2-2 | NA | NA | TRBV11-3 | TGTGCCAGCAGCTTAAAGGGAGCCGGGGAGCTGTTTTTT | CASSLKGAGELFF
TRBJ1-1 | NA | NA | TRBV10-2 | TGCGCCAGCAGTGAGTCGCCAGGGGCGCGTCCCACTGAAGCTTTCTTT | CASSESPGARPTEAFF
TRBJ1-2 | NA | TRBD1 | TRBV5-1 | TGCGCCAGCAGCTCGCTGGACAGGCTCTATGGCTACACCTTC | CASSSLDRLYGYTF
TRBJ2-3 | NA | TRBD2 | TRBV5-8 | TGTGCCAGCAGCCGAAATAGCGGGGGGGGCACAGATACGCAGTATTTT | CASSRNSGGGTDTQYF
TRBJ2-5 | few | TRBD1 | TRBV5-1 | TGCGCCAGCAACCCCGGACAGGAACAAGAGACCCAGTACTTC | CASNPGQEQETQYF
TRBJ1-4 | NA | NA | TRBV7-2 | TGTGCCAGCAGCTTAATGCGGGCAACTAATGAAAAACTGTTTTTT | CASSLMRATNEKLFF
TRBJ2-1 | NA | NA | TRBV12-5 | TGTGCTAGTGGTTTGGGGGGCCCGGTGTACAATGAGCAGTTCTTC | CASGLGGPVYNEQFF
TRBJ2-5 | NA | TRBD1 | TRBV19 | TGTGCCAGTAGTAAGGGACAGGGGGCACAAGAGACCCAGTACTTC | CASSKGQGAQETQYF
TRBJ2-5 | NA | TRBD1 | TRBV5-1 | TGCGCCAGCAGCTTGTTGGGACAGTTCGGGGAGACCCAGTACTTC | CASSLLGQFGETQYF
TRBJ2-1 | few | NA | TRBV3-1/TRBV3-2 | TGTGCCAGCAGCCTGGAAACGGGGGAGCAGTTCTTC | CASSLETGEQFF
TRBJ1-2 | NA | NA | TRBV19 | TGTGCCAGTAGTCAGGGGATTAACTATGGCTACACCTTC | CASSQGINYGYTF
TRBJ2-1 | NA | TRBD2 | TRBV6-5 | TGTGCCAGCACCTCAGGGACTAGCGGGTATCATGAGCAGTTCTTC | CASTSGTSGYHEQFF
TRBJ2-1 | NA | NA | TRBV6-5 | TGTGCCAGCAGCCCCAACCAGGCGGGAAATGAGCAGTTCTTC | CASSPNQAGNEQFF
TRBJ2-7 | NA | NA | TRBV2 | TGTGCCAGCAAGGACAACGTCTACGAGCAGTACTTC | CASKDNVYEQYF
TRBJ2-1 | NA | TRBD1 | TRBV18 | TGTGCCAGCTTGACAGGGGGCAACTCCTACAATGAGCAGTTCTTC | CASLTGGNSYNEQFF
TRBJ1-4 | NA | NA | TRBV6-5 | TGTGCCAGCAGCACGGACAGTTTTCAGGAAAAACTGTTTTTT | CASSTDSFQEKLFF
TRBJ2-1 | once | NA | TRBV28 | TGTGCCAGCAGTTTTTTGTCGGCGGGAAATAACAATGAGCAGTTCTTC | CASSFLSAGNNNEQFF
TRBJ1-1 | NA | TRBD1 | TRBV6-5 | TGTGCCAGCAGGCCATACGACAGGGGAAGGCCTGAAGCTTTCTTT | CASRPYDRGRPEAFF
TRBJ1-1 | NA | NA | TRBV2 | TGTGCCAGCAGTGGGGTAGTAAGGCAGACTACGAACACTGAAGCTTTCTTT | CASSGVVRQTTNTEAFF
TRBJ2-1 | NA | NA | TRBV6-5 | TGTGCCAGCAACGCGGGCTTAGGATGGGGGGTTGAGCAGTTCTTC | CASNAGLGWGVEQFF
TRBJ2-7 | NA | TRBD1 | TRBV27 | TGTGCCAGCAGTTTCACAGGGGGCTGGTGGTACTTC | CASSFTGGWWYF
TRBJ2-5 | NA | NA | TRBV6-1 | TGTGCCAGCAGTGAAGCGGGTACTAGCTGGGGAGAGACCCAGTACTTC | CASSEAGTSWGETQYF
TRBJ2-1 | NA | NA | TRBV7-2 | TGTGCCAGCAGCCCACGGGGGGCCCCCAACAATGAGCAGTTCTTC | CASSPRGAPNNEQFF
TRBJ2-5 | NA | NA | TRBV11-3 | TGTGCCAGCAGCTTAGTCTGTCAGGAAGAGACCCAGTACTTC | CASSLVCQEETQYF
TRBJ1-4 | NA | TRBD1 | TRBV27 | TGTGCCAGCAGTTTATCCGAGGACAGGGTGAGTGAAAAACTGTTTTTT | CASSLSEDRVSEKLFF
TRBJ2-7 | once | TRBD1 | TRBV27 | TGTGCCAGCAGTTTATCGGGGACAGGGGGCTACGAGCAGTACTTC | CASSLSGTGGYEQYF
TRBJ1-1 | NA | TRBD1 | TRBV9 | TGTGCCAGCAGCGTAGAGGACAGGGGGAACACTGAAGCTTTCTTT | CASSVEDRGNTEAFF
TRBJ2-6 | NA | NA | TRBV27 | TGTGCCAGCAGTTTCGGACAGATCTCTGGGGCCAACGTCCTGACTTTC | CASSFGQISGANVLTF
TRBJ2-2 | NA | NA | TRBV6-5 | TGTGCCAGCAGTCCGTTGCGGGTAAACACCGGGGAGCTGTTTTTT | CASSPLRVNTGELFF
TRBJ1-2 | many | NA | TRBV27 | TGTGCCAGCAGTTTATCGGGGCTGTCTAACTATGGCTACACCTTC | CASSLSGLSNYGYTF
TRBJ1-1 | NA | NA | TRBV18 | TGTGCCAGCTCATCGGGACTGCGGAACACTGAAGCTTTCTTT | CASSSGLRNTEAFF
TRBJ2-7 | NA | NA | TRBV13 | TGTGCCAGCAGCAATCCGAGCTCCTACGAGCAGTACTTC | CASSNPSSYEQYF
TRBJ2-5 | NA | TRBD2 | TRBV2 | TGTGCCAGCAGACACCTGGGGGGGGAAAGGGGAGAGACCCAGTACTTC | CASRHLGGERGETQYF
TRBJ2-4 | NA | TRBD1 | TRBV27 | TGTGCCAGCACTCATACAGGGGGCATCGAAAACATTCAGTACTTC | CASTHTGGIENIQYF
TRBJ2-1 | NA | NA | TRBV4-3 | TGCGCCAGCAGCCCCCAGACAGACAATGAGCAGTTCTTC | CASSPQTDNEQFF
TRBJ1-5 | NA | TRBD1 | TRBV19 | TGTGCCAGTAGTATATCAGGGGGCCTCAATCAGCCCCAGCATTTT | CASSISGGLNQPQHF
TRBJ1-2 | NA | TRBD1 | TRBV7-3 | TGTGCCAGCAGCTTAACCCCCGGGACAGGGGGCGATGGCTACACCTTC | CASSLTPGTGGDGYTF
TRBJ2-7 | few | NA | TRBV6-6 | TGTGCCAGCAGTTCCAGCGGACAGACCTACGAGCAGTACTTC | CASSSSGQTYEQYF
TRBJ1-2 | NA | NA | TRBV6-2/TRBV6-3 | TGTGCCAGCAGCGAGGGACACCCTTATGGCTACACCTTC | CASSEGHPYGYTF
TRBJ2-6 | once | NA | TRBV5-1 | TGCGCCAGCAGCTTGGTTAGGAGCTCTGGGGCCAACGTCCTGACTTTC | CASSLVRSSGANVLTF
TRBJ2-2 | NA | TRBD1 | TRBV3-1/TRBV3-2 | TGTGCCAGCAGCAGAGGACAGGTCTCGAACACCGGGGAGCTGTTTTTT | CASSRGQVSNTGELFF